The 28 T cell receptor beta chains presented below share a single source sample, sequenced in a study of cytomegalovirus exposure and HLA in healthy donors. The PCR contained 60 Vbeta and 13 Jbeta primers. Sequencing was performed with immunoSEQ multiplex PCR; in TCRdb, only in-frame clones are kept and a portion is missing. The sample lists around 140,000 clones; 65% to 80% were seen once. The sample was PBMCs. These receptors originate from a male donor in good health and CMV-seronegative.

As for this clone: Other DNA sequences in the sample encode the same CDR3. This rearrangement joins TRBV27 to TRBJ1-1; 9 bases line up with TRBD1. The CDR3 has 15 residues. Trimming took 5 bases from V and 2 from J; bases not matched to a gene: 6. CDR1 MNHEY and CDR2 SMNVEV come from the germline V gene (reference sequence). CDR3 loop: CASSPQTGGNTEAFF. CDR3 coding DNA: TGTGCCAGCAGTCCTCAGACAGGGGGAAACACTGAAGCTTTCTTT.

A few counts support this clone. The chain is built from TRBV6-6 and TRBJ2-7; D may be TRBD2 (5 bases). CDR1 and CDR2 from the germline V gene are MNHNY and SVGAGI (reference sequence). This CDR3 is 11 amino acids long. Trimming stripped 7 bases from V and 7 bases from J, with 11 bases between. CDR3 in DNA: TGTGCCAGCACGGGGTCGGCAGAGCAGTACTTC. It translates to CASTGSAEQYF.

V usage is TRBV29-1 and J usage is TRBJ2-7, with 8 bases lining up with TRBD1. V lost 6 bases, J lost 3 bases, and 16 bases stayed unmatched. The CDR3 has 16 amino acids. Germline CDR1 SQVTM, CDR2 ANQGSEA. The CDR3 DNA reads as TGCAGCGTGGCTACTTTCATGGACAGGGCCTTCTACGAGCAGTACTTC. It encodes CSVATFMDRAFYEQYF.

This chain joins TRBV5-6 and TRBJ1-1; D uncertain. From germline, CDR1 is SGHDT and CDR2 YYEEEE. CDR3 length: 15 amino acids. V lost 0 bases to trimming and J lost 1 base, with 10 bases between them. The CDR3 is CASSLASVRNTEAFF. As DNA, the CDR3 is TGTGCCAGCAGCTTGGCCAGTGTAAGGAACACTGAAGCTTTCTTT.

Note on this clone: Distinct nucleotide sequences in the sample also encode this CDR3. This chain links TRBV18 with TRBJ1-5; D may be TRBD1 (5 bases). The germline V gene has CDR1 KGHSH and CDR2 LQKENI. The CDR3 extends over 15 amino acids. Trimming took 2 bases from V and 3 from J, leaving 11 bases between them. CDR3 bases: TGTGCCAGCTCACCAAGGGCAGGGAACAATCAGCCCCAGCATTTT. It translates to CASSPRAGNNQPQHF.

V gene TRBV2 combines with J gene TRBJ1-3, with D tentatively TRBD1 (6 bases). Germline assignment: CDR1 SNHLY and CDR2 FYNNEI. The CDR3 is 13 amino acids. Trimming took off 7 bases at V and 8 bases at J, with 15 bases between the two ends. CDR3 sequence: CASKPGVDHTIYF. DNA of the CDR3: TGTGCCAGCAAGCCAGGGGTCGATCACACCATATATTTT.

The J gene is TRBJ1-2, the V gene TRBV14, with TRBD1 identical over 8 bases. Looked up from germline, CDR1 is SGHDN and CDR2 is FVKESK. J was trimmed by 4 bases and V by 4 bases; bases with no gene match: 5. This CDR3 is 14 amino acids long. The CDR3 loop reads CASSLLTGGYGYTF. DNA of the CDR3: TGTGCCAGCAGCCTCTTAACAGGGGGCTATGGCTACACCTTC.

The CDR3 region is CASSQLAGNQETQYF. The CDR3 DNA is TGCGCCAGCAGCCAATTAGCGGGGAACCAAGAGACCCAGTACTTC. The chain carries TRBV5-1 and TRBJ2-5, with TRBD2 matching 8 bases. The CDR3 sequence is 15 residues long. Per the germline V gene, CDR1 is SGHRS and CDR2 is YFSETQ. The junction had 5 bases not matched to a gene; V was cut back by 4 bases and J by 0 bases.

The chain couples TRBV19 to TRBJ2-3, with D perhaps TRBD2 (6 bases). V shed 3 bases and J shed 4 bases, with 14 bases lying between them. Germline CDR1 is LNHDA and CDR2 is SQIVND (reference sequence). The CDR3 contains 15 residues. The CDR3 nucleotides read TGTGCCAGTAGTATTTCGGGGGTCCGGGCAGATACGCAGTATTTT. Its translation is CASSISGVRADTQYF. The complete variable domain, with remaining parts taken from reference TRBV19 and TRBJ2-3, reads DGGITQSPKYLFRKEGQNVTLSCEQNLNHDAMYWYRQDPGQGLRLIYYSQIVNDFQKGDIAEGYSVSREKKESFPLTVTSAQKNPTAFYLCASSISGVRADTQYFGPGTRLTVL.

The rearrangement joins TRBV19 to TRBJ1-3; 7 bases match TRBD1. The CDR3 covers 16 residues. The V gene's germline CDR1 is LNHDA and CDR2 SQIVND (reference sequence). With 4 bases clipped from V and 1 base from J, the junction kept 7 bases outside the gene matches. CDR3 DNA sequence: TGTGCCAGTAGTAATACAGGGGAGGTTTCTGGAAACACCATATATTTT. Protein product: CASSNTGEVSGNTIYF.

This chain joins TRBV7-6 and TRBJ2-7, with 7 nucleotides matching TRBD2. Germline V gives CDR1 SGHVS, CDR2 FNYEAQ. Losses at the gene ends were 5 bases for V and 6 bases for J; bases not matched to a gene: 10. The CDR3 has 14 amino acids. CDR3 protein: CASSSGNTVLEQYF. CDR3 DNA sequence: TGTGCCAGCAGCAGCGGGAACACCGTCCTCGAGCAGTACTTC.

This clone showed up just a few times. V is TRBV5-4 and J is TRBJ1-3, with 7 bases that match TRBD1. CDR1 and CDR2 from the germline V gene are SGHNT and YYREEE (reference sequence). The CDR3 has 16 amino acids. Trimming cost V 0 bases and J 0 bases; bases outside gene matches: 3. DNA for the CDR3: TGTGCCAGCAGCTTGGGGGGGACAGTCTCTGGAAACACCATATATTTT. Amino acid sequence: CASSLGGTVSGNTIYF.

The chain carries TRBV7-9 and TRBJ2-7; D gene uncertain. Germline CDR1 reads SEHNR; CDR2 reads FQNEAQ (reference sequence). The CDR3 spans 11 residues. The V gene lost 4 bases and the J gene lost 6 bases, with 7 bases spanning the gap. CDR3 amino acids: CASSSLSEQYF. For the CDR3, the DNA is TGTGCCAGCAGCTCCTTATCCGAGCAGTACTTC.

The rearrangement links TRBV6-5 to TRBJ2-7; 12 bases map to TRBD2. J was trimmed by 2 bases and V by 5 bases; bases with no gene match: 4. The CDR3 is 15 amino acids. Germline CDR1 and CDR2: MNHEY and SVGAGI. The CDR3 nucleotides are TGTGCCAGCAGTCTCGGACTAGCGGGGCCCTACGAGCAGTACTTC. Translated, it gives CASSLGLAGPYEQYF.

This clone was counted between two and nine times. The rearrangement joins TRBV4-2 to TRBJ2-7; 8 nucleotides line up with TRBD2. Germline values: CDR1 LGHNA, CDR2 YNFKEQ. The V segment lost 0 bases and the J segment 3 bases; nucleotides outside the gene matches: 4. The CDR3 contains 15 residues. The CDR3 reads CASSQEASGHYEQYF. The CDR3 nucleotides read TGTGCCAGCAGCCAAGAAGCTAGCGGGCACTACGAGCAGTACTTC.

Only one count was recorded for this clone. The chain employs TRBV19 and TRBJ1-5; 7 bases are a match to TRBD1. The CDR3 is 14 amino acids. Per the germline V gene, CDR1 is LNHDA and CDR2 is SQIVND (reference sequence). With V trimmed by 5 bases and J by 7 bases, 8 bases remained unmatched. CDR3 sequence reads: CASSSGQVNQPQHF. The CDR3 region has the DNA TGTGCCAGTAGTTCAGGACAGGTCAACCAGCCCCAGCATTTT.

This clone was seen just once. The CDR3 nucleotides are TGTGCCAGCAGCTCCAGCGGGAGGGGTAATGAGCAGTTCTTC. It encodes CASSSSGRGNEQFF. This chain links TRBV7-9 with TRBJ2-1; TRBD2 matches 10 bases. Germline CDR1 reads SEHNR; CDR2 reads FQNEAQ (reference sequence). Trimming at V came to 4 bases and at J to 7 bases, leaving 4 bases not matched to a gene. The CDR3 spans 14 residues. The variable domain in full, with the rest retrieved from reference TRBV7-9 and TRBJ2-1, is DTGVSQNPRHKITKRGQNVTFRCDPISEHNRLYWYRQTLGQGPEFLTYFQNEAQLEKSRLLSDRFSAERPKGSFSTLEIQRTEQGDSAMYLCASSSSGRGNEQFFGPGTRLTVL.

The V and J genes are TRBV19 and TRBJ1-2; 7 nucleotides agree with TRBD1. The CDR3 totals 12 residues. The junction had 7 bases not matched to a gene; V was cut back by 10 bases and J by 5 bases. Germline CDR1 and CDR2: LNHDA and SQIVND (reference sequence). Written as DNA, the CDR3 is TGTGCCACCAGACAGGGCGCGTATGGCTACACCTTC. It encodes CATRQGAYGYTF.

This chain uses TRBV7-9 with TRBJ1-2, with 9 bases fitting TRBD1. V lost 4 bases to trimming and J lost 5 bases; unmatched junction nucleotides: 2. The CDR3 is made up of 13 amino acids. Germline V lookup: CDR1 SEHNR, CDR2 FQNEAQ (reference sequence). CDR3 nucleotides: TGTGCCAGCAGCTCGGGACAGGGATATGGCTACACCTTC. Amino acid sequence: CASSSGQGYGYTF.

V is TRBV10-2 and J is TRBJ2-5; TRBD1 matches 7 bases. The CDR3 has 11 amino acids. The ends lost 7 bases at V and 9 bases at J; junction bases unmatched: 5. Germline CDR1 reads WSHSY; CDR2 reads SAAADI. CDR3 protein: CASKWGQPQYF. The CDR3 bases are TGCGCCAGCAAATGGGGACAGCCCCAGTACTTC.

This clone was counted a single time. Here the CDR3 reads CASSLTSDLGELFF. DNA for the CDR3: TGTGCCAGCAGTTTGACTAGCGACTTGGGGGAGCTGTTTTTT. The chain has TRBV5-4 and TRBJ2-2; 8 bases align to TRBD2. Germline values: CDR1 SGHNT, CDR2 YYREEE (reference sequence). The V gene end was trimmed by 5 bases and the J gene end by 8 bases; junction bases not matched to a gene: 8. The length of the CDR3 is 14 residues.

The chain links TRBV4-3 to TRBJ2-7, with 7 bases fitting TRBD1. The CDR3 loop spans 15 amino acids. Germline values: CDR1 LGHNA, CDR2 YSLEER. Trimming at V came to 0 bases and at J to 2 bases, leaving 4 bases not matched to a gene. CDR3 sequence reads: CASSQDRQGPYEQYF. In nucleotides, the CDR3 is TGCGCCAGCAGCCAAGACCGACAGGGCCCCTACGAGCAGTACTTC.

This clone was recorded only once. The chain carries TRBV29-1 and TRBJ2-5; the match to TRBD2 covers 7 bases. J was trimmed by 8 bases and V by 4 bases; bases with no gene match: 10. CDR3 length: 13 amino acids. The V gene's germline CDR1 is SQVTM and CDR2 ANQGSEA. The DNA for the CDR3 is TGCAGCGTTGCAGGACTAGTCGGCCCAACCCAGTACTTC. Translation gives CSVAGLVGPTQYF. Together with reference TRBV29-1 and TRBJ2-5, the CDR3 gives the full variable domain: SAVISQKPSRDICQRGTSLTIQCQVDSQVTMMFWYRQQPGQSLTLIATANQGSEATYESGFVIDKFPISRPNLTFSTLTVSNMSPEDSSIYLCSVAGLVGPTQYFGPGTRLLVL.

This clone was detected a few times. The rearrangement joins TRBV5-1 to TRBJ2-5; D might be TRBD1 (6 bases). In germline, CDR1 is SGHRS, CDR2 YFSETQ. The CDR3 is made up of 14 amino acids. Trimming stripped 4 bases from V and 1 base from J, with 11 bases between. The CDR3 loop reads CASSPGHTQETQYF. In DNA, the CDR3 is TGCGCCAGCAGCCCGGGACACACCCAAGAGACCCAGTACTTC.

The V gene is TRBV27, the J gene TRBJ1-6; maybe TRBD1 (6 bases). V was clipped by 5 bases and J by 0 bases, with 14 bases between them. The germline V gene has CDR1 MNHEY and CDR2 SMNVEV (reference sequence). The CDR3 extends over 17 amino acids. This CDR3 reads CASSQTGFSSYNSPLHF. In DNA form, the CDR3 reads TGTGCCAGCAGTCAAACAGGGTTTAGCTCCTATAATTCACCCCTCCACTTT.

This sequence joins TRBV6-5 and TRBJ2-2; TRBD2 matches at 7 bases. The J segment lost 8 bases and the V segment lost 2 bases, leaving 11 bases of the junction unmatched. The CDR3 extends over 16 amino acids. The germline gives CDR1 MNHEY, CDR2 SVGAGI. The CDR3 loop reads CASSYGGDSGGGELFF. The CDR3, as DNA: TGTGCCAGCAGTTACGGGGGGGATTCCGGTGGGGGGGAGCTGTTTTTT.

This chain joins TRBV4-2 and TRBJ1-2, with no clear D. The germline V gene has CDR1 LGHNA and CDR2 YNFKEQ. The CDR3 runs to 15 residues. Trimming left V 1 base short and J 4 bases short, with 13 bases between. CDR3 sequence reads: CASSQVSDGAYGYTF. CDR3 bases: TGTGCCAGCAGCCAAGTCTCTGACGGAGCCTATGGCTACACCTTC.

The J gene is TRBJ2-1, the V gene TRBV6-1; tentatively, D is TRBD1 (6 bases). Germline V gene data show CDR1 as MNHNS and CDR2 as SASEGT. The V end was cut by 2 bases, the J end by 5 bases, with 10 bases between. This CDR3 has 14 residues. CDR3 in DNA: TGTGCCAGCAGTGAATGGGGGCTTGACAATGAGCAGTTCTTC. This gives the protein CASSEWGLDNEQFF.